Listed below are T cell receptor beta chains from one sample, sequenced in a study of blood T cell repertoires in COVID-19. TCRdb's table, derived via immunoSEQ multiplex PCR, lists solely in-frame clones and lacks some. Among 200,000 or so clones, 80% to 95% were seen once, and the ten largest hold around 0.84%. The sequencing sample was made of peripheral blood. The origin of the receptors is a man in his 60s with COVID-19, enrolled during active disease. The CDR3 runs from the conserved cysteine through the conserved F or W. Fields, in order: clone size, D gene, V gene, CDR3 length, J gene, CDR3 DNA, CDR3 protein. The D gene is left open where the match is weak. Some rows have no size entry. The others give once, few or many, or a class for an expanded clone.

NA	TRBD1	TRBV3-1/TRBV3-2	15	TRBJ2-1	TGTGCCAGCAGCCAAGGTGGGACAGGGAGGGATGAGCAGTTCTTC	CASSQGGTGRDEQFF
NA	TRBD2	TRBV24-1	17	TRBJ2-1	TGTGCCACCAGTGAGGGTCCGACTAGCGGCGACTTTAGGGGGCAGTTCTTC	CATSEGPTSGDFRGQFF
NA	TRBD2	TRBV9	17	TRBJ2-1	TGTGCCAGCAGCGTAGCCCTCGTGAGCGGGGGGGCGAATGAGCAGTTCTTC	CASSVALVSGGANEQFF
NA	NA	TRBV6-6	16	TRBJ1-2	TGTGCCAGCAGTTACCCGACCAGGGAAGGGGGCTATGGCTACACCTTC	CASSYPTREGGYGYTF
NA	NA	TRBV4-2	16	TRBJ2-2	TGTGCCAGCAGCCAAGATGCCGCAGCGAACACCGGGGAGCTGTTTTTT	CASSQDAAANTGELFF
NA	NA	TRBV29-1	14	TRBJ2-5	TGCAGCTCCCGGGATGCGGGTTATCAAGAGACCCAGTACTTC	CSSRDAGYQETQYF
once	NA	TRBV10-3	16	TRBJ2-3	TGTGCCATCAGTGAGGCGGGGAGTACTAGCACAGATACGCAGTATTTT	CAISEAGSTSTDTQYF
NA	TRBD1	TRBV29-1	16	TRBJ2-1	TGCAGCGTTCGAGGGGGGCAGGGGGCCCCCCACAATGAGCAGTTCTTC	CSVRGGQGAPHNEQFF
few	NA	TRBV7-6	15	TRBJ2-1	TGTGCCAGCAGCTTAGATGTGAGCTCCTACAATGAGCAGTTCTTC	CASSLDVSSYNEQFF
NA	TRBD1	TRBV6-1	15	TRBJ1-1	TGTGCCAGCAGTGATATGGGACAGAGGAACACTGAAGCTTTCTTT	CASSDMGQRNTEAFF
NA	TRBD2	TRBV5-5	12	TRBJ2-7	TGTGCCAGCAGCTGGGGGGGCTACGAGCAGTACTTC	CASSWGGYEQYF
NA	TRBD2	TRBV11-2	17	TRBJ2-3	TGTGCCAGCAGCTACGCCTTCCTGGCGGGGGGGCTTTTCCCGCAGTATTTT	CASSYAFLAGGLFPQYF
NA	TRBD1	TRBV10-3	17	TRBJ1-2	TGTGCCATCAGTGAGACTCTGGGACAGTTCTATAACTATGGCTACACCTTC	CAISETLGQFYNYGYTF
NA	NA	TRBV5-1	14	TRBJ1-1	TGCGCCAGCAGCTTGGTACAGTCGAACACTGAAGCTTTCTTT	CASSLVQSNTEAFF
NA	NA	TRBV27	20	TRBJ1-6	TGTGCCAGCAGTCCCACCGACTCCCCGGACTCACGGACCTATAATTCACCCCTCCACTTT	CASSPTDSPDSRTYNSPLHF
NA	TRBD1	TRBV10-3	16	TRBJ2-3	TGTGCCATCAGGAGACAGGGGGACCTTCCCACAGATACGCAGTATTTT	CAIRRQGDLPTDTQYF
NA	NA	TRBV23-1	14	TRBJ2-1	TGCGCCAGCAGTCAAGTGGACAGTCACAATGAGCAGTTCTTC	CASSQVDSHNEQFF
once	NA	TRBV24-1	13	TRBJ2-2	TGTGCCACCAGTGACTCTGTCCCTGGGGAGCTGTTTTTT	CATSDSVPGELFF
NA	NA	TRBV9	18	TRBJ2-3	TGTGCCAGCAGCGCCACCCCCGGGACACGAAACGCCCACGATACGCAGTATTTT	CASSATPGTRNAHDTQYF
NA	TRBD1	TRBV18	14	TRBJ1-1	TGTGCCAGCTCACCACGGGGACAGGGGCCTGAAGCTTTCTTT	CASSPRGQGPEAFF
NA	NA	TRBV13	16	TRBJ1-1	TGTGCCAGCAGCCCCAATTTCGGGGAGGTGAACACTGAAGCTTTCTTT	CASSPNFGEVNTEAFF
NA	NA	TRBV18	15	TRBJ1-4	TGTGCCAGCTCCCGGGGCGGGACGGCATCCGAGGAACTGTTTTTT	CASSRGGTASEELFF
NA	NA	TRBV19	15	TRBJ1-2	TGTGCCAGTAGTATAGTAAACAGACCTAACTATGGCTACACCTTC	CASSIVNRPNYGYTF
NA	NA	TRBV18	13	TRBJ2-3	TGTGCCAGCTCACCAGGACTTATGATAGTGCAGTATTTT	CASSPGLMIVQYF